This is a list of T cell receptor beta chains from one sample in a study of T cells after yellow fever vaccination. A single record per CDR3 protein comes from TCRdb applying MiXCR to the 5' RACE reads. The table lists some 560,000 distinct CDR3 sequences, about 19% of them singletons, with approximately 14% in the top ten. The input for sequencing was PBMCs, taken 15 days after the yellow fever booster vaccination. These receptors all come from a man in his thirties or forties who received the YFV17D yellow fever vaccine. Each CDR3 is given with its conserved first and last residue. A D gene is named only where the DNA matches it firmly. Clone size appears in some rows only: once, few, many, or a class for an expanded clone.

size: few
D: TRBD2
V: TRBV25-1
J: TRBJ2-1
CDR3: CASSERGGLKKFF
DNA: TGTGCCAGCAGTGAACGGGGGGGCCTTAAAAAGTTCTTC

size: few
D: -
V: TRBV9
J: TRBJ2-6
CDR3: CASSVTPGSGANVLTF
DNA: TGTGCCAGCAGCGTGACCCCCGGCTCTGGGGCCAACGTCCTGACTTTC

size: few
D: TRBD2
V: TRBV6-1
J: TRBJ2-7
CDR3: CASSITSGRSYEQYF
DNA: TGTGCCAGCAGTATTACTAGCGGGAGGTCCTACGAGCAGTACTTC

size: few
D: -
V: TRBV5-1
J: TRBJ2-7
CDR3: CASSLGDSGPNEQYF
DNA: TGCGCCAGCAGCTTGGGCGACTCGGGCCCCAACGAGCAGTACTTC

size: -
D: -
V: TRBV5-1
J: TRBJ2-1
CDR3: CASSSSQGTYNEQFF
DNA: TGCGCCAGCAGCTCGTCCCAGGGCACCTACAATGAGCAGTTCTTC

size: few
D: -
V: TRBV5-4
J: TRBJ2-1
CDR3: CASSLGLVLYNEQFF
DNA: TGTGCCAGCAGCTTGGGACTAGTACTTTACAATGAGCAGTTCTTC

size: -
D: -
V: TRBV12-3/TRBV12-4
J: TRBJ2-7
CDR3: CASSPGAGTPDPYEQYF
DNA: TGTGCCAGCAGCCCCGGAGCCGGGACGCCCGACCCCTACGAGCAGTACTTC

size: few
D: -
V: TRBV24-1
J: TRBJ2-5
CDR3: CATRHQETQYF
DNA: TGTGCCACCAGGCACCAAGAGACCCAGTACTTC

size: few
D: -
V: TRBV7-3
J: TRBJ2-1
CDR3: CASSLASTRDREQFF
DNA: TGTGCCAGCAGCTTAGCCTCTACCCGGGACCGAGAGCAGTTCTTC

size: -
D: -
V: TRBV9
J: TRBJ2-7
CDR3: CASSVESGRVYEQYF
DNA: TGTGCCAGCAGCGTAGAGTCAGGCAGGGTCTACGAGCAGTACTTC

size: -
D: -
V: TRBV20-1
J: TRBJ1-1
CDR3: CSALPMNTEAFF
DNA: TGCAGTGCTCTCCCGATGAACACTGAAGCTTTCTTT

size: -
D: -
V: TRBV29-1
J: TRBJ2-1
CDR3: CSVEGRAQGEQFF
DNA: TGCAGCGTTGAGGGGCGGGCTCAGGGTGAGCAGTTCTTC

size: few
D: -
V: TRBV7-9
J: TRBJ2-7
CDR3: CASSSAGQPGSYEQYF
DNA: TGTGCCAGCAGCTCTGCGGGACAGCCAGGGTCCTACGAGCAGTACTTC

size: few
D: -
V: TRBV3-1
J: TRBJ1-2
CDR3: CASSPRGGQANYGYTF
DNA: TGTGCCAGCAGCCCGAGGGGGGGGCAAGCTAACTATGGCTACACCTTC

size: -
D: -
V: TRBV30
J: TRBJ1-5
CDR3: CAWSQTTAGNQPQHF
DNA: TGTGCCTGGAGCCAGACAACCGCGGGCAATCAGCCCCAGCATTTT

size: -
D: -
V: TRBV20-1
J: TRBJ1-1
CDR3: CSASPGRIGTEAFF
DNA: TGCAGTGCTAGCCCCGGGAGGATTGGCACTGAAGCTTTCTTT

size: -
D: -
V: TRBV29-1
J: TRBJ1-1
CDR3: CSASRDATAFF
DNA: TGCAGCGCCTCCCGGGACGCCACCGCTTTCTTT

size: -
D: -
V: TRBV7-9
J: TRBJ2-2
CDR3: CASSFSGLGELFF
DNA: TGTGCCAGCAGCTTTTCAGGGCTCGGGGAGCTGTTTTTT

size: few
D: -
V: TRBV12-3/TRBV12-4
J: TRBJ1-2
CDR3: CASSNGQGFYGYTF
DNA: TGTGCCAGCAGCAACGGGCAGGGGTTTTATGGCTACACCTTC

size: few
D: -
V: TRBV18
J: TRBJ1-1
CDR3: CASSQQGYGYTEAFF
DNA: TGTGCCAGCTCACAGCAGGGGTATGGCTACACTGAAGCTTTCTTT

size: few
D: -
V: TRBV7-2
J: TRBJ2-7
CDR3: CASSEGVTTSREQYF
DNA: TGTGCCAGCAGCGAGGGGGTCACAACATCGCGGGAGCAGTACTTC

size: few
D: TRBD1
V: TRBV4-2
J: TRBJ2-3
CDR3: CASSQDRQGADTQYF
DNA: TGTGCCAGCAGCCAAGATCGACAGGGCGCAGATACGCAGTATTTT

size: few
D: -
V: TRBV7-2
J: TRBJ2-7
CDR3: CASSPFQVNNEQYF
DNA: TGTGCCAGCAGCCCATTCCAAGTCAACAACGAGCAGTACTTC

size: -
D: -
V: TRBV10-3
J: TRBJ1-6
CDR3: CAISKDPYNSPLHF
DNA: TGTGCCATCTCCAAAGACCCCTATAATTCACCCCTCCACTTT

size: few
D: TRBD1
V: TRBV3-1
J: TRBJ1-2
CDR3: CASSQGQLANYGYTF
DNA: TGTGCCAGCAGCCAGGGACAGCTTGCTAACTATGGCTACACCTTC

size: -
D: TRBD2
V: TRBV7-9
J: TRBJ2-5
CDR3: CASSLAGPQETQYF
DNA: TGTGCCAGCAGCCTAGCGGGGCCCCAAGAGACCCAGTACTTC

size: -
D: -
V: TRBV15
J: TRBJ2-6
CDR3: CATSRLLTASSGANVLTF
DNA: TGTGCCACCAGCAGACTCCTGACAGCTAGCTCTGGGGCCAACGTCCTGACTTTC

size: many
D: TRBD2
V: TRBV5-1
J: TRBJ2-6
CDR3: CASSLALAGVAAGANVLTF
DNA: TGCGCCAGCAGCTTGGCTCTAGCGGGAGTAGCGGCTGGGGCCAACGTCCTGACTTTC

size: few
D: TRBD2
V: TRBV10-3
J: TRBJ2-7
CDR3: CAITTEAGAVGEQYF
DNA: TGTGCCATCACGACGGAGGCGGGAGCAGTGGGCGAGCAGTACTTC

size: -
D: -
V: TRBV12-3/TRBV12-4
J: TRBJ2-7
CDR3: CASSLHTVSYEQYF
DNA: TGTGCCAGCAGTTTGCATACAGTATCCTACGAGCAGTACTTC

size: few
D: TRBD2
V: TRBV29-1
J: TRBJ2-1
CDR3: CSVGLADRRYNEQFF
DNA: TGCAGCGTTGGTCTAGCGGATAGGCGGTACAATGAGCAGTTCTTC

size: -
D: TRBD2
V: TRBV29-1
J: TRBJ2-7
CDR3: CSVGGGSYEQYF
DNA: TGCAGCGTTGGCGGGGGCTCCTACGAGCAGTACTTC

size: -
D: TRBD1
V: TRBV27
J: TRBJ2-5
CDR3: CASSLSRFTSGTGTYETQYF
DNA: TGTGCCAGCAGTTTATCACGCTTCACCTCCGGGACAGGGACGTATGAGACCCAGTACTTC

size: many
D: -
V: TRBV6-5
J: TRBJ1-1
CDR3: CRAGNTEAFF
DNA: TGTCGAGCGGGGAACACTGAAGCTTTCTTT

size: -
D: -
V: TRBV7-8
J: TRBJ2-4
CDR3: CASSSPGEAKNIQYF
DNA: TGTGCCAGCAGCTCCCCTGGGGAAGCCAAAAACATTCAGTACTTC

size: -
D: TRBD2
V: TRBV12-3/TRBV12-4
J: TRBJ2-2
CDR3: CASRRWTGGNTGELFF
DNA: TGTGCCAGCAGGAGATGGACGGGAGGGAACACCGGGGAGCTGTTTTTT

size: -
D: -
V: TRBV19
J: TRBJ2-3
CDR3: CASSIGVGRSDTQYF
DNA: TGTGCCAGTAGTATAGGAGTGGGGCGTTCAGATACGCAGTATTTT

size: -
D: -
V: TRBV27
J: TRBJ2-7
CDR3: CASSLSSIGTSSYEQYF
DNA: TGTGCCAGCAGTTTATCGTCGATCGGGACAAGCTCCTACGAGCAGTACTTC

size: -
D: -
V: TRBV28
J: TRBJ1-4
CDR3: CASSLTRVGGPFEKLFF
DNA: TGTGCCAGCAGTTTAACGCGCGTCGGAGGTCCCTTTGAAAAACTGTTTTTT

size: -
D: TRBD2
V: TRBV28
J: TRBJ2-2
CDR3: CASSFLGGGQAGELFF
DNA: TGTGCCAGCAGTTTTCTCGGGGGAGGGCAGGCCGGGGAGCTGTTTTTT

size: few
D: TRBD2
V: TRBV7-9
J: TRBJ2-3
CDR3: CASSLISAQGGPDTQYF
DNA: TGTGCCAGCAGCTTGATAAGCGCGCAGGGAGGGCCAGATACGCAGTATTTT

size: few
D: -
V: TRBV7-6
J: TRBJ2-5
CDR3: CASSLMAGWETQYF
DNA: TGTGCCAGCAGCTTAATGGCAGGGTGGGAGACCCAGTACTTC

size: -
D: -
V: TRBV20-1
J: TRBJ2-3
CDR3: CSARDERNTDTQYF
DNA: TGCAGTGCTAGAGATGAGCGGAACACAGATACGCAGTATTTT

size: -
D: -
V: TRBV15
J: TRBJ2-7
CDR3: CATSRVYSEQYF
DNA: TGTGCCACCAGCAGAGTGTATTCCGAGCAGTACTTC

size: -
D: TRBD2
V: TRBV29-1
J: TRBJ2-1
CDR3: CSASGSADNEQFF
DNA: TGCAGCGCTAGCGGGAGCGCCGACAATGAGCAGTTCTTC

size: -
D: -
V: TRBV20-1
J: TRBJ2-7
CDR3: CSADKLTTAYEQYF
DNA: TGCAGTGCCGACAAACTGACGACGGCCTACGAGCAGTACTTC

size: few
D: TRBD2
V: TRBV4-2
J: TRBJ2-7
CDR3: CASSQGTSGRNFYEQYF
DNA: TGTGCCAGCAGCCAGGGGACTAGCGGGAGGAATTTCTACGAGCAGTACTTC

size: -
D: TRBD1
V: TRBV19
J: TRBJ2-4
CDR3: CATQGEQAKNIQYF
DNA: TGTGCCACCCAGGGGGAGCAAGCCAAAAACATTCAGTACTTC

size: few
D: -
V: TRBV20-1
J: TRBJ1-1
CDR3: CSARNPRARGTEAFF
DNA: TGCAGTGCTAGAAACCCCCGGGCTAGAGGAACTGAAGCTTTCTTT